This record covers a single T cell receptor (beta chain). Profiled with immunoSEQ multiplex PCR; TCRdb holds only in-frame clones, not every one. The table lists 70,000 or so clones, 65% to 85% of them singletons. The data are from a study of blood T cell repertoires in COVID-19. Germline-derived CDR1 and CDR2 are SGDLS and YYNGEE. This CDR3 is built from 16 residues. V shed 0 bases and J shed 7 bases, with 16 bases lying between them. This chain uses TRBV9 with TRBJ2-2, with a tentative D call TRBD1 (5 bases). The receptor was derived from a man in his 60s with COVID-19, enrolled during active disease. Material: peripheral blood. The DNA for the CDR3 is TGTGCCAGCAGCGTAGACGGACACTCAACAGTCGGGGAGCTGTTTTTT. It yields the protein CASSVDGHSTVGELFF.